This T cell receptor (beta chain) was sequenced for a study of blood T cells in healthy people across ages. The study's findings and limits: Relative to aged donors, long-lived donors carried more naive CD4+ cells and displayed higher diversity.

Each donor gave ten milliliters of peripheral blood. On this clonotype: Its specificity is not known.

The CDR3 totals 14 residues. V was pared by 6 bases and J by 7 bases, with 16 bases between. Per germline, CDR1 MNHNS and CDR2 SASEGT. Primers used in a second PCR of roughly 6 to 12 cycles were a sample-barcoded 5' primer and a J-beta primer mix. One entry per CDR3 protein, called by TCRdb with MiXCR from the 5' RACE reads. The data show around 1,000,000 distinct CDR3 sequences, with roughly two fifths seen just once and around 12% held by the top ten. This receptor was taken from a man aged 18-30 years in good health. The chain joins TRBV6-1 to TRBJ2-1; either TRBD1 or TRBD2 may fit D (7 bases each). Specimen: blood. In DNA, the CDR3 is TGTGCCAGCAGACGGCAGGGGGGGATAAATGAGCAGTTCTTC. This gives the protein CASRRQGGINEQFF.